This T cell receptor (beta chain) was sequenced during a study of T cells in Graves' hyperthyroidism and ophthalmopathy. Regarding the study as a whole: Blood also showed most of the thyroid clonotypes that were expanded above 0.001.

Amplification yielded TCR beta CDR3 regions, with RNA transcripts as the source. A set of HTBI primers served as the primers for a first-round RT-PCR of the TCR CDR3. TCRdb re-analysed the multiplex PCR reads in MiXCR, keeping a single row per CDR3 protein. Of 450,000 to 700,000 distinct CDR3 sequences listed, around 46% were seen once; the top ten hold more than 7.5%. There are 15 residues in the CDR3. Remarks on this clonotype: No antigen is known for it. Since a much larger clone is just one base distant, this may be a read error.

The chain links TRBV12-3 or TRBV12-4 to TRBJ1-2; D possibly corresponds to TRBD1 (6 bases). The origin of this receptor is a woman younger than 35 with Graves' hyperthyroidism. Sequences were obtained from peripheral blood or thyroid tissue (not recorded which). In nucleotides, the CDR3 is TGTGTCAGCAGTCATAGGACAGCTGGAAACTATGGCTACACCTTC. It is translated as CVSSHRTAGNYGYTF.